Following are 21 T cell receptor beta chains from one sample sequenced in a study of shared clonotypes between healthy human individuals. The naive CD8 fraction comprised CD45RO-negative cells positively selected for CCR7 and excluded terminally differentiated effector memory CD45RA+ cells. This table comes from immunoSEQ multiplex PCR, and its TCRdb copy is limited to in-frame clones, with some not included. The sample records under 2,000,000 clones, roughly 95% being singletons. Sequencing was done on a sample of naive CD8+ T cells sorted from blood. Source of these receptors: a man between 18 and 35 years old in good health.

The chain carries TRBV13 and TRBJ1-4; D gene uncertain. The V end lost 0 bases, the J end lost 11 bases, and 7 bases lay between the germline ends. Germline V gene data show CDR1 as PRHDT and CDR2 as FYEKMQ (reference sequence). The CDR3 is 12 residues long. In nucleotides, the CDR3 is TGTGCCAGCAGCTTAGGAATCGAGAAACTGTTTTTT. It codes for CASSLGIEKLFF.

V usage is TRBV11-3 and J usage is TRBJ2-2; maybe TRBD2 (7 bases). The CDR3 has 15 residues. V lost 5 bases and J lost 4, with 14 bases in between. Germline-derived CDR1 and CDR2 are SGHNT and YENEEA. CDR3 nucleotide sequence: TGTGCCAGCAGCCCCGTGAGGGGGGGCACCGGGGAGCTGTTTTTT. It encodes CASSPVRGGTGELFF.

The J gene is TRBJ2-7, the V gene TRBV6-1, with a possible D match to TRBD2 (5 bases). The length of the CDR3 is 19 residues. Trimming took off 4 bases at V and 2 bases at J, with 27 bases between the two ends. CDR1 and CDR2 from the germline V gene are MNHNS and SASEGT. The CDR3 here is CASSGQEGWVPPTTYEQYF. DNA for the CDR3: TGTGCCAGCAGTGGCCAGGAAGGGTGGGTCCCCCCGACTACCTACGAGCAGTACTTC.

V and J are TRBV11-2 and TRBJ2-7; D remains unclear. Germline V gene lookup returns CDR1 SGHAT and CDR2 FQNNGV. Trimming pared 5 bases from V and 7 bases from J, leaving 12 bases between. The CDR3 runs 12 residues. As DNA, the CDR3 is TGTGCCAGCAGCCCACGATCGTGGGAGCAGTACTTC. Encoded protein: CASSPRSWEQYF.

This chain connects TRBV7-9 to TRBJ2-4; 8 nucleotides align to TRBD2. Germline V gives CDR1 SEHNR, CDR2 FQNEAQ (reference sequence). Germline trimming cut 4 bases from V and 2 bases from J; bases unmatched to any gene: 7. CDR3 length equals 16 residues. CDR3 region: CASSYQRETSKNIQYF. The CDR3 DNA reads as TGTGCCAGCAGCTACCAGCGGGAGACGTCCAAAAACATTCAGTACTTC.

J is TRBJ2-2 and V is TRBV14; the D gene could be TRBD1 or TRBD2 (5 bases each). Germline V gene data show CDR1 as SGHDN and CDR2 as FVKESK. V lost 5 bases, J lost 5 bases, and 18 bases lay in between. CDR3 size: 16 residues. As DNA, the CDR3 is TGTGCCAGCAGCGCCCGGGACCGACGAGGAACCGGGGAGCTGTTTTTT. Protein sequence: CASSARDRRGTGELFF.

The J gene is TRBJ1-1, the V gene TRBV11-2; tentative D call: TRBD1 (5 bases). The ends were cut back, 5 bases at V and 1 base at J, with 11 bases in the middle. Germline V CDR1 and CDR2: SGHAT, FQNNGV. The CDR3 is 14 amino acids. In nucleotides, the CDR3 is TGTGCCAGCAGCATCAGGGCCCCGAACACTGAAGCTTTCTTT. It yields the protein CASSIRAPNTEAFF.

The genes are TRBV29-1 and TRBJ2-3; D is unclear. Trimming took 3 bases from V and 3 from J, leaving 10 bases between them. This CDR3 contains 13 residues. Germline loops: CDR1 SQVTM, CDR2 ANQGSEA. The CDR3 DNA reads TGCAGCGTTGAGGGTGGGGTGACAGATACGCAGTATTTT. Protein: CSVEGGVTDTQYF.

The CDR3 loop is CASRIGQGATEAFF. DNA for the CDR3: TGTGCCAGCAGGATCGGACAGGGTGCCACTGAAGCTTTCTTT. The chain recombines TRBV6-1 with TRBJ1-1; 8 nucleotides align to TRBD1. The CDR3 loop spans 14 amino acids. V was clipped by 6 bases and J by 4 bases; unmatched bases: 7. CDR1 and CDR2 from the germline V gene are MNHNS and SASEGT.

Of note for this clone: Other DNA sequences in the sample encode the same CDR3. The J gene is TRBJ2-5, the V gene TRBV7-9; D unresolved. Trimming pared 4 bases from V and 4 bases from J, leaving 4 bases between. CDR1 SEHNR and CDR2 FQNEAQ come from the germline V gene (reference sequence). This CDR3 spans 11 amino acids. This CDR3 reads CASSSVETQYF. The CDR3 DNA sequence: TGTGCCAGCAGCTCTGTAGAGACCCAGTACTTC.

This clone was counted once. The rearrangement uses TRBV29-1 and TRBJ2-1; 7 nucleotides align to TRBD2. V lost 1 base to trimming and J lost 8 bases; unmatched junction nucleotides: 8. The CDR3 loop spans 14 amino acids. Germline assignment: CDR1 SQVTM and CDR2 ANQGSEA. Here the CDR3 DNA reads TGCAGCGTTGAAGGAATGGCGGGAGTCCATGAGCAGTTCTTC. Its translation is CSVEGMAGVHEQFF.

V usage is TRBV13 and J usage is TRBJ2-7, with D possibly being TRBD1 (5 bases). Germline V gives CDR1 PRHDT, CDR2 FYEKMQ (reference sequence). This CDR3 has 15 residues. Trimming left V 2 bases short and J 3 bases short, with 14 bases between. The CDR3 is CASSLKGLGDYEQYF. The DNA of the CDR3 is TGTGCCAGCAGCTTAAAGGGGCTAGGGGACTACGAGCAGTACTTC.

CDR3 amino acids: CASSVGFVDEQYF. The CDR3 nucleotides are TGTGCCAGCAGCGTAGGATTTGTCGACGAGCAGTACTTC. The chain links TRBV9 to TRBJ2-7, with D unresolved. Germline values: CDR1 SGDLS, CDR2 YYNGEE. V gave up 0 bases and J gave up 5 bases, with 9 bases separating them. This CDR3 comprises 13 residues.

Concerning this clone itself: A read error is possible here, since a much larger clone lies one base away. Distinct nucleotide sequences in the sample also encode this CDR3. The chain is built from TRBV27 and TRBJ1-1; D uncertain. Germline-derived CDR1 and CDR2 are MNHEY and SMNVEV (reference sequence). Trimming cost V 4 bases and J 0 bases, with 6 bases left between them. The CDR3 consists of 13 residues. CDR3 nucleotides: TGTGCCAGCAGTTACGGGGTGAACACTGAAGCTTTCTTT. Its protein product is CASSYGVNTEAFF.

This chain connects TRBV30 to TRBJ2-7; 7 bases line up with TRBD2. Trimming removed 3 bases from V and 5 bases from J; junction bases left unmatched: 4. The CDR3 is made up of 12 amino acids. Per germline, CDR1 GTSNPN and CDR2 SVGIG (reference sequence). The CDR3 coding sequence is TGTGCCTGGAGCCAGCGGGGCCACGAGCAGTACTTC. Residues: CAWSQRGHEQYF.

To note about this clone: The sample contains more than one DNA sequence encoding this CDR3. V gene TRBV4-1 combines with J gene TRBJ2-1, with D unclear. In germline, CDR1 is MGHRA, CDR2 YSYEKL. The V end was cut by 2 bases, the J end by 5 bases, with 7 bases between. The CDR3 covers 13 residues. CDR3 nucleotide sequence: TGCGCCAGCAGCCAAAGGCTGGACAATGAGCAGTTCTTC. Its protein is CASSQRLDNEQFF.

J is TRBJ1-1 and V is TRBV4-3, with 7 bases lining up with TRBD1. The CDR3 contains 14 residues. Germline V gene data show CDR1 as LGHNA and CDR2 as YSLEER. V was pared by 6 bases and J by 1 base, with 5 bases of the junction left unmatched. The CDR3 region is CASRDRAENTEAFF. CDR3 in DNA: TGCGCCAGCAGAGACAGGGCGGAGAACACTGAAGCTTTCTTT.

V and J are TRBV6-5 and TRBJ2-7; 7 positions agree with TRBD1. Germline V gene data show CDR1 as MNHEY and CDR2 as SVGAGI. The length of the CDR3 is 14 residues. The junction had 3 bases not matched to a gene; V was cut back by 4 bases and J by 0 bases. The CDR3 bases are TGTGCCAGCAGTTTCGGGACAGCCTCCTACGAGCAGTACTTC. Its translation is CASSFGTASYEQYF.

The gene calls are TRBV28 and TRBJ2-1; TRBD1 agrees at 9 bases. Germline CDR1 and CDR2: MDHEN and SYDVKM. The CDR3 extends over 14 amino acids. Losses at the gene ends were 5 bases for V and 8 bases for J; bases not matched to a gene: 7. The CDR3 nucleotides read TGTGCCAGCAGTGACCCGGACAGGGGAGATGAGCAGTTCTTC. Its translation is CASSDPDRGDEQFF. Drawing the rest from reference TRBV28 and TRBJ2-1, the complete variable domain is DVKVTQSSRYLVKRTGEKVFLECVQDMDHENMFWYRQDPGLGLRLIYFSYDVKMKEKGDIPEGYSVSREKKERFSLILESASTNQTSMYLCASSDPDRGDEQFFGPGTRLTVL.

V gene TRBV27 combines with J gene TRBJ2-3; tentative D call: TRBD2 (7 bases). Germline CDR1 and CDR2: MNHEY and SMNVEV (reference sequence). V lost 8 bases and J lost 8, with 14 bases in between. The CDR3 has 12 amino acids. The CDR3 region has the DNA TGTGCCAGCCTTTCGGGGGGCGGTACGCAGTATTTT. Its translation: CASLSGGGTQYF.

The J gene is TRBJ1-1, the V gene TRBV6-4, with D uncertain. This CDR3 is built from 14 residues. Germline V CDR1 and CDR2: MRHNA, SNTAGT. Trimming pared 3 bases from V and 2 bases from J, leaving 10 bases between. In nucleotides, the CDR3 is TGTGCCAGCAGTGAGCGGGGTTTTAACACTGAAGCTTTCTTT. This translates into CASSERGFNTEAFF.